The 18 T cell receptor beta chains below all came from one sample that was sequenced in a study of shared clonotypes between healthy human individuals (dated by TCRdb to the early 2020s). The library relied on the immunoSEQ multiplex PCR assay. TCRdb holds this immuneACCESS table with in-frame rearrangements only. Some clones are missing; in checked studies, unresolved V genes explain under half, and the rest has no known cause. Recorded for this sample are 2,500,000 or so clones; around 93% of them occurred a single time. Around 0.4% of the sample belongs to the ten largest clones. Specimen: naive CD4+ T cells from PBMCs. Read against the paper, the sample's cell subset or site label means: CD45RA+ positively selected. The receptors originated from a man aged 18-30 years in good health. Some clones in this sample may be carry-over from other donors' samples.

This clone was seen once. The gene calls are TRBV18 and TRBJ1-3; 9 bases align to TRBD1. J gave up 2 bases and V 2 bases, and 1 base lay outside the gene matches. Per germline, CDR1 KGHSH and CDR2 LQKENI. The CDR3 runs 15 residues. This chain's CDR3 is CASSPGTGTGNTIYF. The CDR3 coding sequence is TGTGCCAGCTCACCAGGGACAGGGACTGGAAACACCATATATTTT.

The V gene is TRBV5-6, the J gene TRBJ2-1, with 13 bases identical to TRBD2. This CDR3 has 17 amino acids. CDR1 SGHDT and CDR2 YYEEEE come from the germline V gene. After removal of 4 bases from V and 7 bases from J, the junction contained 11 bases not matched to a gene. CDR3 sequence: CASSPGPTSGRRNEQFF. The CDR3 region has the DNA TGTGCCAGCAGCCCCGGACCGACTAGCGGGAGGCGTAATGAGCAGTTCTTC.

The genes are TRBV28 and TRBJ1-2; no firm D call. The V end was cut by 2 bases, the J end by 4 bases, with 11 bases between. The CDR3 is made up of 14 amino acids. Germline values: CDR1 MDHEN, CDR2 SYDVKM. The CDR3 DNA sequence: TGTGCCAGCAGTTTAGGGTTATCCATCTATGGCTACACCTTC. Translating it yields CASSLGLSIYGYTF.

CDR3 sequence: CASSHPLGQGADTQYF. The CDR3 bases are TGTGCCAGCAGCCATCCCCTCGGACAGGGGGCAGATACGCAGTATTTT. The chain couples TRBV4-2 to TRBJ2-3; TRBD1 agrees at 10 bases. With 3 bases clipped from V and 4 bases from J, the junction kept 7 bases outside the gene matches. CDR1 is LGHNA, CDR2 YNFKEQ, per germline. The length of the CDR3 is 16 residues.

The V gene is TRBV4-3, the J gene TRBJ2-1, with 10 bases lining up with TRBD2. The J segment lost 2 bases and the V segment lost 1 base, leaving 5 bases of the junction unmatched. The CDR3 length is 17 residues. Germline CDR1 and CDR2: LGHNA and YSLEER. CDR3 in amino acids: CASSQGSSGRAYNEQFF. CDR3 bases: TGCGCCAGCAGCCAAGGGAGCAGCGGGAGGGCCTACAATGAGCAGTTCTTC.

V is TRBV7-2 and J is TRBJ2-3, with 9 bases that match TRBD2. V dropped 3 bases and J dropped 0; count of bases not matched to a gene: 4. From germline, CDR1 is SGHTA and CDR2 FQGNSA. The CDR3 is 16 amino acids. CDR3 in amino acids: CASSFGSGRSTDTQYF. The CDR3 DNA reads TGTGCCAGCAGCTTCGGAAGCGGGAGGAGCACAGATACGCAGTATTTT.

About this clone: Other DNA sequences in this sample translate to the same CDR3. The V and J genes are TRBV7-3 and TRBJ1-1; weak D call: TRBD1 (5 bases). Per germline, CDR1 SGHTA and CDR2 FQGTGA. This CDR3 has 13 residues. V was pared by 5 bases and J by 5 bases, with 12 bases between. CDR3 amino acids: CASSPVGGTEAFF. The CDR3 DNA follows: TGTGCCAGCAGCCCAGTTGGGGGGACTGAAGCTTTCTTT.

This chain uses TRBV6-5 with TRBJ2-1; possibly TRBD1 for D (6 bases). The V and J ends lost 5 bases and 6 bases respectively, with 17 bases between them. The CDR3 covers 15 residues. The germline gives CDR1 MNHEY, CDR2 SVGAGI. The CDR3 sequence is CASSNLGQSSNEQFF. The DNA of the CDR3 is TGTGCCAGCAGTAACTTAGGACAGAGTTCCAATGAGCAGTTCTTC.

On this clone itself: Different DNA sequences within this sample yield the same CDR3. The chain has TRBV20-1 and TRBJ1-3; D is undetermined. This CDR3 has 11 amino acids. CDR1 is DFQATT, CDR2 SNEGSKA, per germline (reference sequence). Between the trimmed V and J ends, which lost 3 bases and 3 bases, there was a span of 3 bases. CDR3 protein: CSASLGNTIYF. CDR3 bases: TGCAGTGCTAGTCTTGGAAACACCATATATTTT.

The chain links TRBV5-1 to TRBJ2-1, with 9 bases lining up with TRBD2. CDR1 is SGHRS and CDR2 is YFSETQ in the germline V gene. V dropped 5 bases and J dropped 8; count of bases not matched to a gene: 5. The CDR3 totals 13 residues. CDR3 residues: CASRAGGDYEQFF. The CDR3 DNA sequence: TGCGCCAGCAGGGCGGGAGGGGACTATGAGCAGTTCTTC.

The V gene is TRBV15, the J gene TRBJ2-3, with 8 bases fitting TRBD2. The CDR3 is made up of 15 amino acids. Trimming took 6 bases from V and 1 from J; bases not matched to a gene: 6. Germline V gene data show CDR1 as LNHNV and CDR2 as YYDKDF (reference sequence). DNA for the CDR3: TGTGCCACCAGGATTGAGCGGGAGCGCACAGATACGCAGTATTTT. Its protein product is CATRIERERTDTQYF.

The rearrangement joins TRBV30 to TRBJ2-3; 7 bases are shared with TRBD1. The CDR3 runs 15 residues. V lost 1 base, J lost 6 bases, and 10 bases stayed unmatched. Germline V lookup: CDR1 GTSNPN, CDR2 SVGIG (reference sequence). The CDR3 DNA is TGTGCCTGGAGTGAGATGGACTCGACAGGGGATACGCAGTATTTT. This gives the protein CAWSEMDSTGDTQYF.

This chain connects TRBV9 to TRBJ2-1; 10 nucleotides line up with TRBD1. Germline trimming cut 3 bases from V and 8 bases from J; bases unmatched to any gene: 5. Per the germline V gene, CDR1 is SGDLS and CDR2 is YYNGEE. This CDR3 region has 14 residues. The CDR3 loop reads CASSARDRGHEQFF. The CDR3 coding sequence is TGTGCCAGCAGCGCCCGGGACAGGGGCCATGAGCAGTTCTTC.

This chain connects TRBV30 to TRBJ1-4, with 7 positions matching TRBD1. The V and J ends lost 0 bases and 2 bases, in that order; junction bases with no gene match: 9. This CDR3 spans 17 amino acids. CDR1 is GTSNPN, CDR2 SVGIG, per germline (reference sequence). The CDR3 nucleotides are TGTGCCTGGAGTGTGACAGGGAGGTTTGGGACTAATGAAAAACTGTTTTTT. This gives the protein CAWSVTGRFGTNEKLFF.

This clone was detected only once. The rearrangement joins TRBV2 to TRBJ2-2, with D perhaps TRBD1 (5 bases). Per germline, CDR1 SNHLY and CDR2 FYNNEI. V lost 3 bases to trimming and J lost 6 bases, with 11 bases between them. The CDR3 has 14 residues. The CDR3 loop is CASSEGRVAGELFF. CDR3 sequence (DNA): TGTGCCAGCAGTGAGGGCAGGGTAGCCGGGGAGCTGTTTTTT.

This chain links TRBV6-5 with TRBJ2-3; D is unresolved. Trimming left V 8 bases short and J 0 bases short, with 9 bases between. Germline V gives CDR1 MNHEY, CDR2 SVGAGI. The CDR3 loop spans 13 amino acids. The CDR3 sequence is CASQPLSTDTQYF. The CDR3 coding sequence is TGTGCCAGCCAACCCCTTAGCACAGATACGCAGTATTTT.

This chain uses TRBV7-2 with TRBJ1-5; 8 bases match TRBD1. V lost 5 bases to trimming and J lost 9 bases; unmatched junction nucleotides: 15. The CDR3 is 16 amino acids. CDR1 is SGHTA and CDR2 is FQGNSA in the germline V gene. The CDR3 region has the DNA TGTGCCAGCAGCCCCACCGGGACAGGCGGGGATAGGCCCCAGCATTTT. The encoded protein is CASSPTGTGGDRPQHF.

The CDR3 loop reads CSVEVNSGRSGNEQFF. As DNA, the CDR3 is TGCAGCGTTGAAGTTAATAGCGGGAGGTCCGGGAATGAGCAGTTCTTC. V gene TRBV29-1 combines with J gene TRBJ2-1; the match to TRBD2 covers 10 bases. This CDR3 region has 16 residues. Trimming removed 1 base from V and 7 bases from J; junction bases left unmatched: 10. Looked up from germline, CDR1 is SQVTM and CDR2 is ANQGSEA.